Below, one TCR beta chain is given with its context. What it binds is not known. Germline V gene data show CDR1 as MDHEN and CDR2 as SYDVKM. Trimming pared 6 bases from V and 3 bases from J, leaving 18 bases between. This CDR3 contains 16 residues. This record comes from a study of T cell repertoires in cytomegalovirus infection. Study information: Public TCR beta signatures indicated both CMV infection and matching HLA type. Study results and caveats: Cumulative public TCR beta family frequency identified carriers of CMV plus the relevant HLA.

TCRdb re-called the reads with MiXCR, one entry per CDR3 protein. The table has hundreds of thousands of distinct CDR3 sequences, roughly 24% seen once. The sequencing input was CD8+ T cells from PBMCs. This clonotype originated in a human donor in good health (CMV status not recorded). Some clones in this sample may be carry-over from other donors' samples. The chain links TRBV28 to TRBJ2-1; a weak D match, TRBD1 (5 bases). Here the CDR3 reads CASSSLDTGLYNEQFF. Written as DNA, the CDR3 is TGTGCCAGCAGCTCGCTGGACACCGGGCTCTACAATGAGCAGTTCTTC. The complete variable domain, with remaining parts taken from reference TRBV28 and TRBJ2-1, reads DVKVTQSSRYLVKRTGEKVFLECVQDMDHENMFWYRQDPGLGLRLIYFSYDVKMKEKGDIPEGYSVSREKKERFSLILESASTNQTSMYLCASSSLDTGLYNEQFFGPGTRLTVL.